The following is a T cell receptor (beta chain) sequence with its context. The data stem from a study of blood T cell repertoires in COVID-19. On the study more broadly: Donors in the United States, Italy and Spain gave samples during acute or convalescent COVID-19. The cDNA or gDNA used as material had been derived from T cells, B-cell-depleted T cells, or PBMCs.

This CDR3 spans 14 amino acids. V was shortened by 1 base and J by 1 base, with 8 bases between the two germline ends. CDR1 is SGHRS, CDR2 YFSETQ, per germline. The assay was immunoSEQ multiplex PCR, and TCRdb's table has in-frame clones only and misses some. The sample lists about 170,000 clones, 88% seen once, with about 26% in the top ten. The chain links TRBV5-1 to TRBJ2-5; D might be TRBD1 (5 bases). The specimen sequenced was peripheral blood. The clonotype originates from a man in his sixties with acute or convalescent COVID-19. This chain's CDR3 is CASSLTGPQETQYF. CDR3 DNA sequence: TGCGCCAGCAGCTTGACAGGTCCCCAAGAGACCCAGTACTTC.